The 26 T cell receptor beta chains below all came from one sample that was sequenced in a study of graft-versus-host responses after intestinal transplantation. Graft-derived tissue was subjected to processing to liberate intraepithelial and lamina propria lymphocytes. Clones were read by immunoSEQ multiplex PCR, and TCRdb kept only the in-frame ones, dropping some. The table lists roughly 15,000 clones, just under 75% of them singletons. The specimen was ileum tissue, collected 16 days after intestinal transplant. The receptors originated from a human patient who received an intestinal transplant, so some T cells may come from the graft donor.

The chain combines TRBV7-2 with TRBJ2-3, with D perhaps matching TRBD2 (6 bases). CDR3 length: 16 residues. Per the germline V gene, CDR1 is SGHTA and CDR2 is FQGNSA. V lost 7 bases and J 2 bases, leaving 19 bases between the germline ends. CDR3 bases: TGTGCCAGCACCACTGGAGGGCTGAAATTCACAGATACGCAGTATTTT. Translating gives CASTTGGLKFTDTQYF.

The CDR3 DNA reads TGTGCCAGCTCCCAGCGGGAGCCCCACAATGAGCAGTTCTTC. Its translation: CASSQREPHNEQFF. This chain uses TRBV11-1 with TRBJ2-1; 8 nucleotides align to TRBD2. This CDR3 region has 14 residues. Germline trimming cut 8 bases from V and 5 bases from J; bases unmatched to any gene: 8. Germline V lookup: CDR1 SGHAT, CDR2 FQDESV (reference sequence).

The chain combines TRBV30 with TRBJ1-2; D gene unclear. Germline CDR1 reads GTSNPN; CDR2 reads SVGIG (reference sequence). The CDR3 is made up of 12 amino acids. The V and J ends lost 1 base and 10 bases respectively, with 13 bases between them. CDR3: CAWSANSIIYTF. CDR3 nucleotides: TGTGCCTGGAGTGCTAACAGCATCATCTACACCTTC.

The chain carries TRBV10-2 and TRBJ2-5; D possibly corresponds to TRBD2 (6 bases). With 10 bases removed from V and 1 base from J, the gap between germline ends came to 13 bases. This CDR3 is built from 13 residues. The germline gives CDR1 WSHSY, CDR2 SAAADI. CDR3 in DNA: TGCGCCACCGTGCGGGACGCCCAAGAGACCCAGTACTTC. Protein sequence: CATVRDAQETQYF.

This rearrangement joins TRBV5-8 to TRBJ1-2; TRBD1 matches 7 bases. Germline lookup yields CDR1 SGHTS and CDR2 YDEGEE. V dropped 9 bases and J dropped 6; count of bases not matched to a gene: 8. The CDR3 has 12 amino acids. The CDR3 protein is CAIGTAINGYTF. The CDR3 nucleotides are TGTGCCATAGGGACAGCCATCAATGGCTACACCTTC.

This chain connects TRBV5-1 to TRBJ1-1; D uncertain. There are 14 residues in the CDR3. V was shortened by 0 bases and J by 1 base, with 7 bases between the two germline ends. Germline-derived CDR1 and CDR2 are SGHRS and YFSETQ. CDR3 residues: CASSLGTWNTEAFF. The CDR3 coding sequence is TGCGCCAGCAGCTTGGGGACTTGGAACACTGAAGCTTTCTTT. The full variable domain, its missing parts supplied by reference TRBV5-1 and TRBJ1-1, is KAGVTQTPRYLIKTRGQQVTLSCSPISGHRSVSWYQQTPGQGLQFLFEYFSETQRNKGNFPGRFSGRQFSNSRSEMNVSTLELGDSALYLCASSLGTWNTEAFFGQGTRLTVV.

This clone showed up just once. This chain uses TRBV4-1 with TRBJ1-6; D might be TRBD1 (5 bases). There are 18 residues in the CDR3. Trimming removed 4 bases from V and 0 bases from J, with 16 bases in between. The germline gives CDR1 MGHRA, CDR2 YSYEKL. The CDR3 DNA is TGCGCCAGCAGCCCGTTGGGCAGGGTGTCCTCCTATAATTCACCCCTCCACTTT. This gives the protein CASSPLGRVSSYNSPLHF.

The CDR3 nucleotides are TGTGCCAGCAGCCCCCGGGACAGGGGGAGCGTGAACACTGAAGCTTTCTTT. Its protein is CASSPRDRGSVNTEAFF. The gene calls are TRBV21-1 and TRBJ1-1; whether TRBD1, the table's D call, matches the DNA was not checked. TRBV21-1 has pseudogene status. CDR3 length: 17 residues.

The chain uses TRBV14 and TRBJ2-1; weak D call: TRBD1 (6 bases). Germline values: CDR1 SGHDN, CDR2 FVKESK. The CDR3 has 17 amino acids. V was trimmed by 3 bases and J by 12 bases, leaving 27 bases between them. The CDR3 here is CASSQLGSTGLAYGQFF. The CDR3 DNA is TGTGCCAGCAGCCAGCTAGGATCCACAGGGTTAGCATACGGGCAGTTCTTC. Supplemented by reference TRBV14 and TRBJ2-1, the full variable domain reads EAGVTQFPSHSVIEKGQTVTLRCDPISGHDNLYWYRRVMGKEIKFLLHFVKESKQDESGMPNNRFLAERTGGTYSTLKVQPAELEDSGVYFCASSQLGSTGLAYGQFFGPGTRLTVL.

V gene TRBV6-1 combines with J gene TRBJ2-5, with a tentative D call TRBD2 (5 bases). CDR1 is MNHNS and CDR2 is SASEGT in the germline V gene. The CDR3 loop spans 15 amino acids. The germline V and J ends were trimmed by 3 bases and 7 bases, with 18 bases remaining between them. The CDR3 reads CASSEVLVPSGTQYF. The CDR3 DNA follows: TGTGCCAGCAGTGAGGTACTAGTTCCCTCGGGGACCCAGTACTTC.

This clone was detected a few times. The chain couples TRBV2 to TRBJ2-7; 7 positions match TRBD1. The germline V gene encodes CDR1 SNHLY and CDR2 FYNNEI. The V gene end was trimmed by 6 bases and the J gene end by 4 bases; junction bases not matched to a gene: 6. The CDR3 is 13 amino acids. CDR3 bases: TGTGCCAGCAGCAGGGGGAAGTGGTACGAGCAGTACTTC. Its translation: CASSRGKWYEQYF. Full variable domain (remainder filled in from reference TRBV2 and TRBJ2-7): EPEVTQTPSHQVTQMGQEVILRCVPISNHLYFYWYRQILGQKVEFLVSFYNNEISEKSEIFDDQFSVERPDGSNFTLKIRSTKLEDSAMYFCASSRGKWYEQYFGPGTRLTVT.

The chain combines TRBV19 with TRBJ2-5; maybe TRBD1 (6 bases). Germline lookup yields CDR1 LNHDA and CDR2 SQIVND (reference sequence). The CDR3 is made up of 13 amino acids. V lost 11 bases and J 1 base, leaving 14 bases between the germline ends. The CDR3 sequence: CACPGQLQETQYF. The CDR3 DNA reads TGTGCCTGTCCCGGACAGCTCCAAGAGACCCAGTACTTC.

This clone was counted a single time. The V and J genes are TRBV7-9 and TRBJ1-2, with 9 bases matching TRBD1. The ends lost 4 bases at V and 2 bases at J; junction bases unmatched: 8. The CDR3 contains 16 residues. Per germline, CDR1 SEHNR and CDR2 FQNEAQ (reference sequence). CDR3 sequence reads: CASSSMTGGYNYGYTF. The CDR3 DNA reads TGTGCCAGCAGCTCGATGACAGGGGGTTACAACTATGGCTACACCTTC.

This clone was seen just once. The chain is built from TRBV4-1 and TRBJ1-2, with D uncertain. Per the germline V gene, CDR1 is MGHRA and CDR2 is YSYEKL. The CDR3 length is 15 residues. V was pared by 0 bases and J by 8 bases, with 16 bases between. CDR3 protein: CASSQEGYGYRGYTF. For the CDR3, the DNA is TGCGCCAGCAGCCAAGAGGGTTACGGATACAGAGGCTACACCTTC.

CDR3 DNA sequence: TGTGCCACCGGGGTGGGTCTTTCCCAGCCCCAGCATTTT. It is translated as CATGVGLSQPQHF. The chain combines TRBV6-1 with TRBJ1-5; D not resolved. Trimming left V 10 bases short and J 7 bases short, with 17 bases between. The CDR3 sequence is 13 residues long. Germline assignment: CDR1 MNHNS and CDR2 SASEGT.

The rearrangement links TRBV11-2 to TRBJ2-3; 12 nucleotides line up with TRBD2. Per the germline V gene, CDR1 is SGHAT and CDR2 is FQNNGV. V gave up 5 bases and J gave up 5 bases; unmatched junction bases: 8. The CDR3 length is 16 residues. This CDR3 is CASSPWTSGDRDTQYF. The CDR3 region has the DNA TGTGCCAGCAGCCCGTGGACTAGCGGGGACAGAGATACGCAGTATTTT.

This clone came up a few times. The chain combines TRBV29-1 with TRBJ1-2, with a possible D match to TRBD1 (6 bases). V was trimmed by 3 bases and J by 8 bases, leaving 16 bases between them. Looked up from germline, CDR1 is SQVTM and CDR2 is ANQGSEA. This CDR3 is 13 amino acids long. The CDR3 bases are TGCAGCGTTGAGGGTTCAGGGGCGTGGGGCTACACCTTC. Its protein is CSVEGSGAWGYTF.

This clone was found a few times. The rearrangement links TRBV4-1 to TRBJ2-1; 10 nucleotides agree with TRBD2. The CDR3 length is 15 residues. The junction had 4 bases not matched to a gene; V was cut back by 3 bases and J by 5 bases. Looked up from germline, CDR1 is MGHRA and CDR2 is YSYEKL. The CDR3 is CASSHWTSGDNEQFF. The CDR3 DNA reads TGCGCCAGCAGCCACTGGACTAGCGGAGACAATGAGCAGTTCTTC.

The chain is built from TRBV7-6 and TRBJ2-3; D not resolved. V dropped 3 bases and J dropped 2 bases, with 6 bases sitting between them. The germline V gene has CDR1 SGHVS and CDR2 FNYEAQ. The length of the CDR3 is 13 residues. In DNA form, the CDR3 reads TGTGCCAGCAGCTTTTCATCCACAGATACGCAGTATTTT. As protein: CASSFSSTDTQYF.

The chain links TRBV19 to TRBJ2-1; no clear D gene. The CDR3 is 15 amino acids. V lost 3 bases, J lost 4 bases, and 13 bases lay in between. Germline V gene data show CDR1 as LNHDA and CDR2 as SQIVND (reference sequence). The CDR3 coding sequence is TGTGCCAGTAGTATCTCCCCTGACACTTACAATGAGCAGTTCTTC. It yields the protein CASSISPDTYNEQFF.

The rearrangement uses TRBV25-1 and TRBJ2-2, with D tentatively TRBD2 (6 bases). Germline V gives CDR1 MGHDK, CDR2 SYGVNS. Trimming removed 7 bases from V and 4 bases from J, with 13 bases in between. This CDR3 region has 14 residues. For the CDR3, the DNA is TGTGCCAGCACGGGCCGGAGGGGCACCGGGGAGCTGTTTTTT. It translates to CASTGRRGTGELFF.

V is TRBV28 and J is TRBJ2-6; 7 positions match TRBD1. Per germline, CDR1 MDHEN and CDR2 SYDVKM. This CDR3 contains 18 residues. V gave up 3 bases and J gave up 0 bases; unmatched junction bases: 8. The CDR3 nucleotides are TGTGCCAGCAGTTTTTCTCGGGACAGTTTCTCTGGGGCCAACGTCCTGACTTTC. It is translated as CASSFSRDSFSGANVLTF.

This clone has a single count. This rearrangement joins TRBV6-6 to TRBJ2-7, with a tentative D call TRBD2 (6 bases). The CDR3 covers 15 residues. With 2 bases removed from V and 1 base from J, the gap between germline ends came to 12 bases. The germline gives CDR1 MNHNY, CDR2 SVGAGI (reference sequence). CDR3 bases: TGTGCCAGCAGTTACCGGACTATGGGGTCCTACGAGCAGTACTTC. It yields the protein CASSYRTMGSYEQYF.

The V gene is TRBV29-1, the J gene TRBJ2-1; 8 nucleotides line up with TRBD2. The CDR3 is 14 residues long. CDR1 and CDR2 from the germline V gene are SQVTM and ANQGSEA. The junction had 10 bases not matched to a gene; V was cut back by 7 bases and J by 5 bases. The CDR3 spells CSAHAGTRNNEQFF. CDR3 DNA: TGCAGCGCACACGCCGGGACTAGGAACAATGAGCAGTTCTTC.

This sequence joins TRBV20-1 and TRBJ2-7; D might be TRBD1 (6 bases). The V gene's germline CDR1 is DFQATT and CDR2 SNEGSKA (reference sequence). Between the trimmed V and J ends, which lost 8 bases and 2 bases, there was a span of 7 bases. CDR3 length: 10 amino acids. The CDR3 loop reads CSSGAYEQYF. The DNA of the CDR3 is TGCAGTTCAGGGGCCTACGAGCAGTACTTC.

V and J are TRBV19 and TRBJ1-2; possibly TRBD1 for D (5 bases). Germline loops: CDR1 LNHDA, CDR2 SQIVND (reference sequence). The CDR3 consists of 13 residues. V was pared by 3 bases and J by 6 bases, with 11 bases between. Written as DNA, the CDR3 is TGTGCCAGTAGTATGGGGAGGGGAGATGGCTACACCTTC. Amino acid sequence: CASSMGRGDGYTF.